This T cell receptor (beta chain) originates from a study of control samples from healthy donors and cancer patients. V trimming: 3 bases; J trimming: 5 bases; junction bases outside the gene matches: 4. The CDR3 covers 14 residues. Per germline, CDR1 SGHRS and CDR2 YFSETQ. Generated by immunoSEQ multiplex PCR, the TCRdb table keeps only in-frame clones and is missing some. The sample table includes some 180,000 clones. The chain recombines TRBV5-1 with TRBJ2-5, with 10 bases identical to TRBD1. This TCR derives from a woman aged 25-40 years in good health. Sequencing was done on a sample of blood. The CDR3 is CASSSSTGGETQYF. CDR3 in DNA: TGCGCCAGCAGCTCCTCGACAGGGGGCGAGACCCAGTACTTC.